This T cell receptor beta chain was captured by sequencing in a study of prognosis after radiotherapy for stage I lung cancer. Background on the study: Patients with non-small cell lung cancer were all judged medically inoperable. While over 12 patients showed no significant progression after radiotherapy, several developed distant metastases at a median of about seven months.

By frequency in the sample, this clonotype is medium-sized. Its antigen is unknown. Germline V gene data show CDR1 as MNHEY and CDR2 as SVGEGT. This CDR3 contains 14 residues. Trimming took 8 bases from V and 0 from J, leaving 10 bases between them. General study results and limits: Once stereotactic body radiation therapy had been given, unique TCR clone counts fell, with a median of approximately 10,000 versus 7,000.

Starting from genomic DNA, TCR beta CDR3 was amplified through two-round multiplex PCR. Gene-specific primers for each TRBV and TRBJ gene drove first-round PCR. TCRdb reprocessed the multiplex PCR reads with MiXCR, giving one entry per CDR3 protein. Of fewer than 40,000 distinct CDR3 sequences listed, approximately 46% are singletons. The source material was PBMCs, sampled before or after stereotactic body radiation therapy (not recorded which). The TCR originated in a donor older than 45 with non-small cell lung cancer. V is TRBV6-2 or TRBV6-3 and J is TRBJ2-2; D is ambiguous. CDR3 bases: TGTGCCAGCCAACTGATTACGAACACCGGGGAGCTGTTTTTT. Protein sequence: CASQLITNTGELFF.